This T cell receptor beta chain was recorded in a study of blood T cell repertoires in COVID-19. For the study at large: There were acute and convalescent COVID-19 samples, and they came from the United States, Italy and Spain. From T cells, B-cell-depleted T cells, or PBMCs came the material, which was cDNA or gDNA.

In the original analysis: By means of reference gene primer amplification, nucleated cell counts were estimated. Using immunoSEQ multiplex PCR, the repertoire was profiled, and TCRdb retains in-frame clones only, with some absent. The V and J calls and clone size come from that table; D and trimming were worked out from the DNA. The sample gives some 96,000 clones, 88% of which show up once; about 4.6% is in the top ten. Sequencing input: peripheral blood. This receptor was identified in a human donor in a cohort sampled during active COVID-19.

CDR3 amino acids: CASSGDSRAGELFF. DNA of the CDR3: TGTGCCAGCAGTGGAGACTCCCGGGCCGGGGAGCTGTTTTTT. This rearrangement joins TRBV2 to TRBJ2-2, with D uncertain. Germline CDR1 and CDR2: SNHLY and FYNNEI. The CDR3 runs 14 residues. With 4 bases removed from V and 6 bases from J, the gap between germline ends came to 12 bases. The whole variable domain, remainder taken from reference TRBV2 and TRBJ2-2, is EPEVTQTPSHQVTQMGQEVILRCVPISNHLYFYWYRQILGQKVEFLVSFYNNEISEKSEIFDDQFSVERPDGSNFTLKIRSTKLEDSAMYFCASSGDSRAGELFFGEGSRLTVL.